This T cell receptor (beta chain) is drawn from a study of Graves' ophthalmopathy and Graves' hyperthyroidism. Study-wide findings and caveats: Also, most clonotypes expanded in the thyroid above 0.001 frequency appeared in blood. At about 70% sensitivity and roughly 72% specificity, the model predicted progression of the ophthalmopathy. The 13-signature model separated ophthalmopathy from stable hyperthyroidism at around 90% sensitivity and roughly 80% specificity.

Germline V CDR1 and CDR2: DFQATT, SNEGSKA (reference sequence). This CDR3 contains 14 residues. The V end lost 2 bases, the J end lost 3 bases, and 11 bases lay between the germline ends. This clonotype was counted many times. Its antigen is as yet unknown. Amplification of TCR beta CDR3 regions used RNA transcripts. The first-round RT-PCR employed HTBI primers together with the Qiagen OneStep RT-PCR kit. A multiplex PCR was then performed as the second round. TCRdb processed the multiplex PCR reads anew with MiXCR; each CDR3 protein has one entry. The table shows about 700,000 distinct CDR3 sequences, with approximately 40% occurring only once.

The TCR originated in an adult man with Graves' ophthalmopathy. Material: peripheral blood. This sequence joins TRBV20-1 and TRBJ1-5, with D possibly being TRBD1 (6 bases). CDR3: CSARRGQNNQPQHF. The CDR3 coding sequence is TGCAGTGCTAGACGTGGACAGAACAATCAGCCCCAGCATTTT.